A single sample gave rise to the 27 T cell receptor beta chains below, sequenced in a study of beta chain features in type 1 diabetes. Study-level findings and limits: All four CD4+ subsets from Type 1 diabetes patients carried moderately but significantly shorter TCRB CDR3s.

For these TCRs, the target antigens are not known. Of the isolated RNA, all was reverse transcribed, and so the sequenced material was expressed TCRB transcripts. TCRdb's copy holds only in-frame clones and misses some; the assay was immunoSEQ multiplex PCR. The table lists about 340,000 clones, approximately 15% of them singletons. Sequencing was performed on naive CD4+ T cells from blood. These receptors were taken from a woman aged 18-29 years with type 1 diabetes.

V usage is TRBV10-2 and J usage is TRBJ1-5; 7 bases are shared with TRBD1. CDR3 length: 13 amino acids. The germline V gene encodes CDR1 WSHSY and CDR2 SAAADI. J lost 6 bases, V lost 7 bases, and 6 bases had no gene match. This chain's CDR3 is CASNSQGSQPQHF. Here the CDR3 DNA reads TGCGCCAGCAACTCACAGGGGAGTCAGCCCCAGCATTTT.

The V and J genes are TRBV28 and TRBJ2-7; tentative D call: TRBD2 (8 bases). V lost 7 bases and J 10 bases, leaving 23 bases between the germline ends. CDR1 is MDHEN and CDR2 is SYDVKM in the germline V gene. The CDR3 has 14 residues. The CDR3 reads CASMVPGLEGAQYF. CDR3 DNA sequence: TGTGCCAGCATGGTACCGGGACTAGAGGGGGCACAGTACTTC.

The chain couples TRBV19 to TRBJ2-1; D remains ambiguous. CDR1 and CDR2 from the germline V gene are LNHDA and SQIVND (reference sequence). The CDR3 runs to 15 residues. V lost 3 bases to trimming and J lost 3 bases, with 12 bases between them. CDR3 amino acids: CASSIIPADYNEQFF. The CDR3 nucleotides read TGTGCCAGTAGTATTATTCCGGCGGACTACAATGAGCAGTTCTTC.

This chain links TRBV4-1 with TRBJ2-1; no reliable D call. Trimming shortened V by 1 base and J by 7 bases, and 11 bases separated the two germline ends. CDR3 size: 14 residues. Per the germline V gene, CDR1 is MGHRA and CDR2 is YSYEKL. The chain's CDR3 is CASSQGRSDNEQFF. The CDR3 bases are TGCGCCAGCAGCCAAGGAAGGAGTGATAATGAGCAGTTCTTC.

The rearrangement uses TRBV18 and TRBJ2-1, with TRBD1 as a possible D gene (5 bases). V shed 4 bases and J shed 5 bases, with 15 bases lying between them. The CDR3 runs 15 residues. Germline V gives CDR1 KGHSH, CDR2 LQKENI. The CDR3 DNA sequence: TGTGCCAGCTCACTCCGGACACGAGCCAACAATGAGCAGTTCTTC. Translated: CASSLRTRANNEQFF.

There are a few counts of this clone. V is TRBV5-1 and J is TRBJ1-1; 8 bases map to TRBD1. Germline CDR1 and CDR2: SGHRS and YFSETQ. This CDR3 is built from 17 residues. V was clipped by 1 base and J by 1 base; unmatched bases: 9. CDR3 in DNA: TGCGCCAGCAGCTTGAACCCGCGGACAGGGACGAACACTGAAGCTTTCTTT. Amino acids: CASSLNPRTGTNTEAFF. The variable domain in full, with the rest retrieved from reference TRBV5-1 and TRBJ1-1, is KAGVTQTPRYLIKTRGQQVTLSCSPISGHRSVSWYQQTPGQGLQFLFEYFSETQRNKGNFPGRFSGRQFSNSRSEMNVSTLELGDSALYLCASSLNPRTGTNTEAFFGQGTRLTVV.

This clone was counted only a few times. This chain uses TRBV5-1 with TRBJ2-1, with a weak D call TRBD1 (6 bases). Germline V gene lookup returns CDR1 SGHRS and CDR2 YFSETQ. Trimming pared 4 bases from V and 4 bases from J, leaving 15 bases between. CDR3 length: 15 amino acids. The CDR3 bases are TGCGCCAGCAGCACCCTTCCGGGACATTACAATGAGCAGTTCTTC. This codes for CASSTLPGHYNEQFF.

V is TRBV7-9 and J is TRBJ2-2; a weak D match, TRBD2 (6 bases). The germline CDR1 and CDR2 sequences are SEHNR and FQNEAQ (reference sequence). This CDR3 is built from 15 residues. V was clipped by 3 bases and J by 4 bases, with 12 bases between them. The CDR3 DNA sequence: TGTGCCAGCAGCTTGCGGAGGGGAGGCACCGGGGAGCTGTTTTTT. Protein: CASSLRRGGTGELFF.

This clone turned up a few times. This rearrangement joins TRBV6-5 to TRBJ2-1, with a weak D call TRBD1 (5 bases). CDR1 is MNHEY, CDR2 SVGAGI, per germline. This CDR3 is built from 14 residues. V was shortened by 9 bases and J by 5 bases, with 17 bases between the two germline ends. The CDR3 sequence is CASGRGGQDNEQFF. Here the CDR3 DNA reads TGTGCCAGTGGAAGGGGTGGACAAGACAATGAGCAGTTCTTC.

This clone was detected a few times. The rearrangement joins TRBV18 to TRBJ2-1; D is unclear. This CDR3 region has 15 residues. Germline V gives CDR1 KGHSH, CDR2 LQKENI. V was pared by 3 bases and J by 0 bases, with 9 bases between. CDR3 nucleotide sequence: TGTGCCAGCTCACCCTCACTTGACTCCTACAATGAGCAGTTCTTC. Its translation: CASSPSLDSYNEQFF. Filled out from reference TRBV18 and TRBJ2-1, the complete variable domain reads NAGVMQNPRHLVRRRGQEARLRCSPMKGHSHVYWYRQLPEEGLKFMVYLQKENIIDESGMPKERFSAEFPKEGPSILRIQQVVRGDSAAYFCASSPSLDSYNEQFFGPGTRLTVL.

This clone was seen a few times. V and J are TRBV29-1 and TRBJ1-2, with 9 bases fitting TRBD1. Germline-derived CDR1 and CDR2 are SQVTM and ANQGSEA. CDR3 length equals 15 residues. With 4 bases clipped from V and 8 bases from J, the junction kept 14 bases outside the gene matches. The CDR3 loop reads CSVALITGGWRGYTF. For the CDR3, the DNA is TGCAGCGTTGCGCTTATTACAGGGGGCTGGAGAGGCTACACCTTC.

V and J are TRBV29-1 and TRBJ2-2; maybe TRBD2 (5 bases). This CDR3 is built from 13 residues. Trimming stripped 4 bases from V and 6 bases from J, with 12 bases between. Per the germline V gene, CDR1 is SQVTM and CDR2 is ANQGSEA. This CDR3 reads CSVVGGSAGELFF. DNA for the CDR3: TGCAGCGTTGTGGGCGGGTCGGCCGGGGAGCTGTTTTTT.

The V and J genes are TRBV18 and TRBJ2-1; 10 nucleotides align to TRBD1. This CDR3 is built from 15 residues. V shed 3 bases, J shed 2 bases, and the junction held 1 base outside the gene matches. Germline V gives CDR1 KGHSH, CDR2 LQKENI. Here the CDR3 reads CASSPGTGAYNEQFF. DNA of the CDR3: TGTGCCAGCTCACCCGGGACAGGGGCCTACAATGAGCAGTTCTTC.

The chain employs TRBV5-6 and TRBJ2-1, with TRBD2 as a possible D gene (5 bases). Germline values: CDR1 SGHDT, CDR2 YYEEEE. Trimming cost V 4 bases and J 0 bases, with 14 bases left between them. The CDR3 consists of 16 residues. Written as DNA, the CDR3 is TGTGCCAGCAGCCCCTTATCGGGAAGCTCCTACAATGAGCAGTTCTTC. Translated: CASSPLSGSSYNEQFF.

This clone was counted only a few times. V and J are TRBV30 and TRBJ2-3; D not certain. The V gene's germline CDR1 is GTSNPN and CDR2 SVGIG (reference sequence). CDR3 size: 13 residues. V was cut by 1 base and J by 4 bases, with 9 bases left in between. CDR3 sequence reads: CAWSGASPDTQYF. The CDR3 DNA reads TGTGCCTGGAGTGGGGCGTCCCCAGATACGCAGTATTTT.

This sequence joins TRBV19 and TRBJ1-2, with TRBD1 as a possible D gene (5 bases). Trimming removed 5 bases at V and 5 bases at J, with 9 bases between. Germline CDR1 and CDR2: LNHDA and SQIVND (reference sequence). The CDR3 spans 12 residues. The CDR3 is CASSGGGYGYTF. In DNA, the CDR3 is TGTGCCAGTAGTGGGGGGGGGTATGGCTACACCTTC.

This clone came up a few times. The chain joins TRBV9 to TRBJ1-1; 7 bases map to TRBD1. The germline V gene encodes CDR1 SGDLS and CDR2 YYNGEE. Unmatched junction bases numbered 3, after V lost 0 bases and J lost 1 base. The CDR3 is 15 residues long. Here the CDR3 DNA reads TGTGCCAGCAGCGTAGCCGGGACAGAGAACACTGAAGCTTTCTTT. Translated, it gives CASSVAGTENTEAFF.

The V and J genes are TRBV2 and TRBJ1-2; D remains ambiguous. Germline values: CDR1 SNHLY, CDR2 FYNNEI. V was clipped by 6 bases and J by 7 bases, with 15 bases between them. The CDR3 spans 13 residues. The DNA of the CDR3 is TGTGCCAGCAGCCCATCTCTAGGCAGTGGCTACACCTTC. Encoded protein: CASSPSLGSGYTF.

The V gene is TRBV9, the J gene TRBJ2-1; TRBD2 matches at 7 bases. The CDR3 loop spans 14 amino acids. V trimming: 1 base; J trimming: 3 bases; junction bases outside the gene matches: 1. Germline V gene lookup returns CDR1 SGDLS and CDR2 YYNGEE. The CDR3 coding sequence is TGTGCCAGCAGCGTAAGCGGGGTCTACAATGAGCAGTTCTTC. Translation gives CASSVSGVYNEQFF. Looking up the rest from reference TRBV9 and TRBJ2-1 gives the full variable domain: DSGVTQTPKHLITATGQRVTLRCSPRSGDLSVYWYQQSLDQGLQFLIQYYNGEERAKGNILERFSAQQFPDLHSELNLSSLELGDSALYFCASSVSGVYNEQFFGPGTRLTVL.

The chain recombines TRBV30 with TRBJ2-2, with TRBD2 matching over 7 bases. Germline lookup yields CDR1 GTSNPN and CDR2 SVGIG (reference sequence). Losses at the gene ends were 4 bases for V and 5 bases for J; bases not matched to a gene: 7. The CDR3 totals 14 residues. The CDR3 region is CAWTLWEGTGELFF. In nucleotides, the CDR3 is TGTGCCTGGACTTTGTGGGAGGGAACCGGGGAGCTGTTTTTT.

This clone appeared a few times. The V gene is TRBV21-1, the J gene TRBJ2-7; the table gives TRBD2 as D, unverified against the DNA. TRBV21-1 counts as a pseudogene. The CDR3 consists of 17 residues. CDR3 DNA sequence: TGTGCCAGCAGCAAAGCGGGGGCGGGAGGATTCCCGGGCGAGCAGTACTTC. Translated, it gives CASSKAGAGGFPGEQYF.

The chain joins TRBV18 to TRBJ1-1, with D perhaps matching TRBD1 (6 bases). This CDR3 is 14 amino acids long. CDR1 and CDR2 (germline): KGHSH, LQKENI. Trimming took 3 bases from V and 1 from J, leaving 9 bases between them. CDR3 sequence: CASSPPGQNTEAFF. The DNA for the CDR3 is TGTGCCAGCTCACCGCCGGGACAGAACACTGAAGCTTTCTTT.

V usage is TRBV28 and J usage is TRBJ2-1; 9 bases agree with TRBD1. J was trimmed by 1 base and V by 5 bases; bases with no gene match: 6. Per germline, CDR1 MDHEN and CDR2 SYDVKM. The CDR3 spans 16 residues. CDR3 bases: TGTGCCAGCAGTATGATAGACAGGGGGTCCTACAATGAGCAGTTCTTC. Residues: CASSMIDRGSYNEQFF.

The CDR3 protein is CASSFGTSGSSGANVLTF. CDR3 DNA sequence: TGCGCCAGCAGTTTCGGGACTAGCGGGAGCTCTGGGGCCAACGTCCTGACTTTC. This sequence joins TRBV5-1 and TRBJ2-6; 14 bases agree with TRBD2. The CDR3 totals 18 residues. CDR1 is SGHRS, CDR2 YFSETQ, per germline. J gave up 0 bases and V 5 bases, and 4 bases lay outside the gene matches.

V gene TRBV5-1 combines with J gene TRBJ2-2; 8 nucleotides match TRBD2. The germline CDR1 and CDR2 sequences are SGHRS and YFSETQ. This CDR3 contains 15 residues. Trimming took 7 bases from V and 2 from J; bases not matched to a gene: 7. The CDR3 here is CASARGGANTGELFF. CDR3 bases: TGCGCCAGCGCCCGGGGGGGAGCTAACACCGGGGAGCTGTTTTTT.

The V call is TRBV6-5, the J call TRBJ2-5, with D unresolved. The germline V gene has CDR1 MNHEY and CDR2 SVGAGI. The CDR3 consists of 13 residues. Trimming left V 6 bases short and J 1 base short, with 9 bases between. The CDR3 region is CASRAGAQETQYF. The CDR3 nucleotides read TGTGCCAGCAGGGCCGGAGCCCAAGAGACCCAGTACTTC.

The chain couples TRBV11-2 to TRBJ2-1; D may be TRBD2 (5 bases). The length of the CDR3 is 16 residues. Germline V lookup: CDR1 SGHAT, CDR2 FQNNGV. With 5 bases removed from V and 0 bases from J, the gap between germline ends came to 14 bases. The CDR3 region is CASSPPRVSSYNEQFF. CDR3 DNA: TGTGCCAGCAGCCCACCGCGGGTCAGCTCCTACAATGAGCAGTTCTTC.